A selection of T cell receptor beta chains follows, all from one sample in a study of memory CD4+ T cells and cytomegalovirus serostatus. Produced via immunoSEQ multiplex PCR; TCRdb's table is partial and in-frame only. The data contain 25,000 to 30,000 clones, roughly 80% of them singletons. Sequencing used memory CD4+ T cells from blood. Source of these receptors: an adult in good health and CMV-seronegative. CDR3s include the opening cysteine and the closing phenylalanine or tryptophan. D genes are given only for firm matches. Clone size is shown for a subset of rows, as once, few, many or a class of expanded clone.

j_call clone_size v_call d_call cdr3_nt cdr3_aa
TRBJ2-1 - TRBV11-3 - TGTGCCAGCAGCTTAGGGGTAGGGTGGGAGAAGAATGAGCAGTTCTTC CASSLGVGWEKNEQFF
TRBJ2-3 - TRBV10-3 TRBD2 TGTGCCATCAGTGGAGCTAGCGGGGGGGCCCAAACTCTCACAGATACGCAGTATTTT CAISGASGGAQTLTDTQYF
TRBJ1-1 - TRBV4-1 TRBD1 TGCGCCAGCAGCCGAAGTGTGTCCGTCAGGGGGCGGGAGGACACTGAAGCTTTCTTT CASSRSVSVRGREDTEAFF
TRBJ1-1 - TRBV20-1 - TGCTTATCGGGGAGCTCTGCCGAAGCTTTCTTT CLSGSSAEAFF
TRBJ2-2 - TRBV5-1 - TGCGCCAGCAGCTTTAGCGGAGGCGCGAACACCGGGGAGCTGTTTTTT CASSFSGGANTGELFF
TRBJ1-4 medium-sized TRBV10-2 - TGCGCCAGCAGTGACGGACACGCTGAAAAACTGTTTTTT CASSDGHAEKLFF
TRBJ1-2 - TRBV5-6 - TGTGCCAGCAGCTTGGAGCAAGGTCCCTATGGCTACACCTTC CASSLEQGPYGYTF
TRBJ2-2 - TRBV27 TRBD1 TGTGCCAGCAGTTTATTCCCCCCGGGACAGCAAACGAACACCGGGGAGCTGTTTTTT CASSLFPPGQQTNTGELFF
TRBJ2-7 - TRBV10-3 TRBD2 TGTGCCATCAGGCTGGGACTAGCGGGGATAGCCGACGAGCAGTACTTC CAIRLGLAGIADEQYF
TRBJ1-2 - TRBV13 - TGTGCCAGCAGCTTAGTTGCAGGCACCGGCGGCTACACCTTC CASSLVAGTGGYTF
TRBJ2-1 - TRBV10-1 - TGCGCCAGCAGTGAGGGGTTAGGCCTGTTCTTC CASSEGLGLFF
TRBJ2-5 - TRBV18 - TGTGCCAGCTCACCACCGGCTGAGACCCAGTACTTC CASSPPAETQYF
TRBJ1-2 - TRBV6-4 - TGTGCCAGCAGGCCGGGGTCCCAGGTCGGTGGCTACACCTTC CASRPGSQVGGYTF
TRBJ2-5 - TRBV5-1 - TGCGCCAGCAGCTTGGCCGGACAACCCGGCCGAGAGACCCAGTACTTC CASSLAGQPGRETQYF
TRBJ1-4 few TRBV2 TRBD1 TGTGCCAGCAGCTGGGGCAGGGGGAATGAAAAACTGTTTTTT CASSWGRGNEKLFF
TRBJ2-1 - TRBV4-1 - TGCGCCAGCAGCCAAGTTTACAATGAGCAGTTCTTC CASSQVYNEQFF
TRBJ2-5 - TRBV2 - TGTGCCAGCAGCAAGAGGGGGGGCGGTGAGACCCAGTACTTC CASSKRGGGETQYF
TRBJ2-2 - TRBV2 - TGTGCCAGCAGAGGTTTAAATTCGGGGGAGCTGTTTTTT CASRGLNSGELFF
TRBJ2-4 few TRBV4-3 - TGCGCCAGCAGCCAAGACTCATGGGGAACTCTAAACATTCAGTACTTC CASSQDSWGTLNIQYF
TRBJ1-1 few TRBV4-1 TRBD1 TGCGCCAGCAGCCAAGATAAACGACAGGGAGGTACTGAAGCTTTCTTT CASSQDKRQGGTEAFF
TRBJ1-1 - TRBV6-5 TRBD1 TGTGCCAGCAGTTACTCCCCTTGGAGGGGGCAAACTGAAGCTTTCTTT CASSYSPWRGQTEAFF
TRBJ1-2 - TRBV28 - TGTGCCAGCAGTTGGGGGGGAGGCTACACCTTC CASSWGGGYTF
TRBJ1-2 - TRBV9 - TGTGCTAGCGAATCAAGGACAACCAACTATGGCTACACCTTC CASESRTTNYGYTF
TRBJ2-5 - TRBV28 TRBD2 TGTGCCAGCAGTAACGGGAGGGCCGTTGAGACCCAGTACTTC CASSNGRAVETQYF
TRBJ1-2 - TRBV6-5 - TGTGCCAGCACCGCCAGGGATGGCTACACCTTC CASTARDGYTF
TRBJ1-5 - TRBV12-5 - TGTGCTAGTGGTTTGGTAACGGCAGCTAGCAATCAGCCCCAGCATTTT CASGLVTAASNQPQHF
TRBJ1-2 - TRBV6-1 TRBD1 TGTGCCAGCAGTGATCCTAGTCGGACAGGGGGCAATGGCTACACCTTC CASSDPSRTGGNGYTF
TRBJ2-3 - TRBV2 - TGTGCCAGCAGTGAGGAGGCTAGGCAGTATTTT CASSEEARQYF
TRBJ1-5 few TRBV28 - TGTGCCAGCAGTTCGGGACTACAGCCCCAGCATTTT CASSSGLQPQHF
TRBJ2-7 - TRBV6-5 - TGTGCCAGCAGTTACTCCTCCAGGGGCTCCTACGAGCAGTACTTC CASSYSSRGSYEQYF
TRBJ1-2 - TRBV4-2 - TGTGCCAGCAGCCAAGATCGAGCGGCTAACTATGGCTACACCTTC CASSQDRAANYGYTF
TRBJ1-6 once TRBV5-1 - TGCGCCAGCAGCCGGACGACTGGGGATTCACCCCTCCACTTT CASSRTTGDSPLHF
TRBJ2-3 - TRBV7-2 - TGTGCCAGCAGCCCTCAAGGGGGGGTCACAGATACGCAGTATTTT CASSPQGGVTDTQYF
TRBJ2-2 few TRBV11-1 - TGTGCCAGCAGCTCGGACTTCACCGGGGAGCTGTTTTTT CASSSDFTGELFF
TRBJ1-2 - TRBV6-5 TRBD1 TGTGCCAGCAGTTACCGATCAACAGGGGCTAACTATGGCTACACCTTC CASSYRSTGANYGYTF
TRBJ2-1 - TRBV5-4 TRBD2 TGTGCCAGCAGCGGGGGACTAGCTTACAATGAGCAGTTCTTC CASSGGLAYNEQFF
TRBJ2-1 - TRBV7-2 TRBD1 TGTGCCAGCAGCTTATTTACAGGGGGCAATGAGCAGTTCTTC CASSLFTGGNEQFF
TRBJ1-2 - TRBV19 TRBD1 TGTGCCAGTAGCCCGCGTCCCGGGACAGGGGACGTTCGCACCTTC CASSPRPGTGDVRTF
TRBJ1-2 - TRBV11-2 - TGTGCCAGCAGCCGACCGGGCCGCTCCCCGCGGTGGGGTGGCTACACCTTC CASSRPGRSPRWGGYTF
TRBJ1-1 few TRBV25-1 - TGTGCCAGCAGTGAGTTAGATAACACTGAAGCTTTCTTT CASSELDNTEAFF
TRBJ1-5 - TRBV7-2 - TGTGCCAGCAGCTGGGACGGCAGCAATCAGCCCCAGCATTTT CASSWDGSNQPQHF
TRBJ2-3 - TRBV19 - TGTGCCAGTAGAGACGGACAGAGCACAGATACGCAGTATTTT CASRDGQSTDTQYF
TRBJ2-7 - TRBV5-6 - TGTGCCAGCAGCTTGGCAGGACCACCAGCTTACGAGCAGTACTTC CASSLAGPPAYEQYF
TRBJ2-3 - TRBV11-1 - TGTGCCAGCAGCTTGGTAGGAGATACGCAGTATTTT CASSLVGDTQYF
TRBJ1-1 - TRBV7-9 - TGTGCCAGCAGTGACAGGAACACTGAAGCTTTCTTT CASSDRNTEAFF
TRBJ1-1 once TRBV18 - TGTGCCAGCTCACCACAGGGACAAACAGGGGAAGCTTTCTTT CASSPQGQTGEAFF